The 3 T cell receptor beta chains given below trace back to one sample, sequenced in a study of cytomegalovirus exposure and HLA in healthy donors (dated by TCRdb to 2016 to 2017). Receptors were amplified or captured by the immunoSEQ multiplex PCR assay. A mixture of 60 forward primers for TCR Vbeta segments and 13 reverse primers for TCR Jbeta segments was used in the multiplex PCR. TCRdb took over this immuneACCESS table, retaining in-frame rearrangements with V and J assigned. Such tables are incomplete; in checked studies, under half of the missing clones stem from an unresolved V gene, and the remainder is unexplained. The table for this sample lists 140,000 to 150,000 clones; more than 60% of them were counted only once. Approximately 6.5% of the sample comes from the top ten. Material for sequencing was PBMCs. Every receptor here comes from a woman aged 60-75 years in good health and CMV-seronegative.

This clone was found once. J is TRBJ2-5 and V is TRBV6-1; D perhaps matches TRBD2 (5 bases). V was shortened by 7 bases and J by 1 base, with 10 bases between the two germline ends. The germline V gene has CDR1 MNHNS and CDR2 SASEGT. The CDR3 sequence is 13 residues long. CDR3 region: CASKVRGQETQYF. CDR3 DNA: TGTGCCAGCAAGGTCCGGGGCCAAGAGACCCAGTACTTC.

The CDR3 DNA follows: TGTGCCAGCAGCTTCCCTAGCGGGCCCTACAATGAGCAGTTCTTC. Protein sequence: CASSFPSGPYNEQFF. This chain connects TRBV5-8 to TRBJ2-1; TRBD2 matches 8 bases. The germline gives CDR1 SGHTS, CDR2 YDEGEE. V was pared by 2 bases and J by 2 bases, with 3 bases of the junction left unmatched. This CDR3 region has 15 residues.

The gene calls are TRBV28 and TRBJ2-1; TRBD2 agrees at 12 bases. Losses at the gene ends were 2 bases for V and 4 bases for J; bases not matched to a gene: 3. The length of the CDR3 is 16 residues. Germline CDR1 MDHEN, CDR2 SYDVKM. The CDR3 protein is CASSLGLAGGYNEQFF. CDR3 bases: TGTGCCAGCAGTTTAGGGCTAGCGGGAGGGTACAATGAGCAGTTCTTC.